What follows describes a single T cell receptor (beta chain). The data are from a study of control samples from healthy donors and cancer patients. This table comes from immunoSEQ multiplex PCR, and its TCRdb copy is limited to in-frame clones, with some not included. This repertoire shows about 94,000 clones, less than 95% found once; its top ten account for around 3.5%. Trimming removed 0 bases at V and 1 base at J, with 16 bases between. The CDR3 length is 18 residues. Germline CDR1 LNHNV, CDR2 YYDKDF (reference sequence). The sequenced sample was blood. The rearrangement uses TRBV15 and TRBJ1-5; D uncertain. This TCR was recovered from a woman between 18 and 29 years old in good health. Here the CDR3 reads CATSRDHPGLDSNQPQHF. As DNA, the CDR3 is TGTGCCACCAGCAGAGATCACCCCGGGCTTGACAGCAATCAGCCCCAGCATTTT.